These 30 T cell receptor beta chains were all obtained from the same sample, sequenced in a study of T-cell reconstitution after alpha-beta-depleted transplantation in children. During its preparation, the TCRbeta library received unique molecular identifiers. MiXCR, run by TCRdb on the PCR reads, gives a single entry per CDR3 protein. The sample carries roughly 100,000 distinct CDR3 sequences, 7.5% to 9% recorded once. Sequencing used PBMCs, obtained before TCRalphabeta/CD19-depleted stem cell transplant. These receptor sequences come from a boy under 10 years old with acute lymphoblastic leukemia, due to receive a stem cell transplant.

The chain links TRBV7-2 to TRBJ2-5; 8 nucleotides align to TRBD2. Germline V gene data show CDR1 as SGHTA and CDR2 as FQGNSA. The CDR3 covers 15 residues. V lost 5 bases, J lost 5 bases, and 10 bases stayed unmatched. The CDR3 DNA is TGTGCCAGCAGCCCCTCGGGGGGGCGTGCCGAGACCCAGTACTTC. Protein sequence: CASSPSGGRAETQYF. The full variable domain, its missing parts supplied by reference TRBV7-2 and TRBJ2-5, is GAGVSQSPSNKVTEKGKDVELRCDPISGHTALYWYRQSLGQGLEFLIYFQGNSAPDKSGLPSDRFSAERTGGSVSTLTIQRTQQEDSAVYLCASSPSGGRAETQYFGPGTRLLVL.

This clonotype has a count of ten or more. Here the CDR3 reads CSARANGGGQGKLFF. CDR3 in DNA: TGCAGTGCTAGAGCCAACGGGGGGGGACAGGGGAAGCTGTTTTTT. V and J are TRBV20-1 and TRBJ2-2; TRBD1 matches 10 bases. Germline CDR1 and CDR2: DFQATT and SNEGSKA (reference sequence). CDR3 length: 15 amino acids. The V gene end was trimmed by 1 base and the J gene end by 12 bases; junction bases not matched to a gene: 11.

This clonotype was counted many times. V usage is TRBV6-6 and J usage is TRBJ2-7; D is unclear. The CDR3 totals 11 residues. CDR1 and CDR2 (germline): MNHNY, SVGAGI (reference sequence). The ends were cut back, 8 bases at V and 5 bases at J, with 10 bases in the middle. The CDR3 reads CASGLYDEQYF. The CDR3 nucleotides are TGTGCCAGCGGCCTCTATGACGAGCAGTACTTC.

This clonotype was observed at least ten times. The chain recombines TRBV4-2 with TRBJ1-1; the D is unclear. The CDR3 is 15 residues long. V was trimmed by 5 bases and J by 0 bases, leaving 13 bases between them. Germline-derived CDR1 and CDR2 are LGHNA and YNFKEQ. This CDR3 reads CASSFIQRMNTEAFF. The DNA for the CDR3 is TGTGCCAGCAGCTTCATCCAGAGAATGAACACTGAAGCTTTCTTT.

V gene TRBV4-1 combines with J gene TRBJ1-6, with D tentatively TRBD1 (5 bases). The ends were cut back, 0 bases at V and 6 bases at J, with 15 bases in the middle. This CDR3 has 17 amino acids. Germline V gene sequence: CDR1 MGHRA, CDR2 YSYEKL. CDR3 protein: CASSQDLPRGGNSPLHF. Written as DNA, the CDR3 is TGCGCCAGCAGCCAAGATTTACCGAGGGGTGGTAATTCACCCCTCCACTTT.

This clonotype showed up many times. As DNA, the CDR3 is TGCGCCAGCAGCTTGCTCGACCAAAACACCGGGGAGCTGTTTTTT. It is translated as CASSLLDQNTGELFF. The rearrangement uses TRBV5-1 and TRBJ2-2; D unresolved. Germline-derived CDR1 and CDR2 are SGHRS and YFSETQ. This CDR3 has 15 amino acids. Trimming left V 1 base short and J 2 bases short, with 9 bases between.

This clonotype was counted ten times or more. V and J are TRBV3-1 and TRBJ2-7, with D uncertain. The CDR3 has 14 residues. Germline V gene lookup returns CDR1 LGHDT and CDR2 YNNKEL (reference sequence). Trimming shortened V by 3 bases and J by 2 bases, and 11 bases separated the two germline ends. CDR3 bases: TGTGCCAGCAGCCAGGGTACGGTAACCTACGAGCAGTACTTC. Its protein product is CASSQGTVTYEQYF.

This rearrangement joins TRBV9 to TRBJ1-1; TRBD1 matches 7 bases. Unmatched junction bases numbered 14, after V lost 4 bases and J lost 11 bases. The germline CDR1 and CDR2 sequences are SGDLS and YYNGEE. The CDR3 runs to 14 residues. The CDR3 sequence: CASSTGRQGVEAFF. In nucleotides, the CDR3 is TGTGCCAGCAGCACAGGGAGGCAGGGGGTTGAGGCTTTCTTT.

The table lists this clonotype with a few counts. The chain carries TRBV20-1 and TRBJ2-1; D ambiguous. Germline assignment: CDR1 DFQATT and CDR2 SNEGSKA (reference sequence). The length of the CDR3 is 13 residues. Trimming took 0 bases from V and 10 from J, leaving 13 bases between them. The CDR3 sequence is CSARDRVLGEQFF. The DNA of the CDR3 is TGCAGTGCTAGAGATCGGGTGTTGGGAGAGCAGTTCTTC.

This clonotype was observed many times. The chain is built from TRBV5-1 and TRBJ2-3; 8 bases match TRBD2. Trimming cost V 3 bases and J 7 bases; bases outside gene matches: 7. Looked up from germline, CDR1 is SGHRS and CDR2 is YFSETQ. The CDR3 totals 14 residues. CDR3 coding DNA: TGCGCCAGCAGCTCGGGACTAGTCCTAAATACGCAGTATTTT. Amino acid sequence: CASSSGLVLNTQYF.

This clonotype was recorded at least ten times. This sequence joins TRBV25-1 and TRBJ2-1, with TRBD1 as a possible D gene (7 bases). Trimming took 4 bases from V and 7 from J, leaving 20 bases between them. There are 16 residues in the CDR3. Germline CDR1 reads MGHDK; CDR2 reads SYGVNS. The CDR3 nucleotides read TGTGCCAGCAGTGGGCCGCCTGTCAGGGGGAGGAATGAGCAGTTCTTC. It encodes CASSGPPVRGRNEQFF.

Many counts were recorded for this clonotype. The chain carries TRBV12-3 or TRBV12-4 and TRBJ2-2; D is possibly TRBD1 or TRBD2 (5 bases each). The CDR3 is 15 amino acids. V gave up 6 bases and J gave up 6 bases, with 17 bases separating them. The CDR3 reads CASRPGRLMAGELFF. The DNA for the CDR3 is TGTGCCAGCAGGCCGGGACGGCTCATGGCCGGGGAGCTGTTTTTT.

This clonotype was counted ten times or more. V is TRBV3-1 and J is TRBJ2-1; 11 bases line up with TRBD2. This CDR3 spans 15 amino acids. Germline CDR1 is LGHDT and CDR2 is YNNKEL (reference sequence). With V trimmed by 4 bases and J by 4 bases, 3 bases remained unmatched. CDR3 nucleotides: TGTGCCAGCAGCCGACTAGCGGGGCTATACAATGAGCAGTTCTTC. Residues: CASSRLAGLYNEQFF.

This clonotype was seen ten or more times. The chain employs TRBV28 and TRBJ2-1, with TRBD2 identical over 9 bases. Unmatched junction bases numbered 13, after V lost 9 bases and J lost 7 bases. This CDR3 has 15 amino acids. Per germline, CDR1 MDHEN and CDR2 SYDVKM. CDR3 protein: CASYSGGWSGNEQFF. CDR3 coding DNA: TGTGCCAGTTATAGCGGGGGATGGAGTGGGAATGAGCAGTTCTTC.

This clonotype has ten or more counts. The chain recombines TRBV20-1 with TRBJ2-5, with TRBD2 matching over 13 bases. Germline V gene lookup returns CDR1 DFQATT and CDR2 SNEGSKA (reference sequence). The ends lost 2 bases at V and 4 bases at J; junction bases unmatched: 7. The CDR3 extends over 16 amino acids. CDR3 in amino acids: CSARRLAGGEAETQYF. As DNA, the CDR3 is TGCAGTGCTAGAAGACTAGCGGGGGGTGAGGCAGAGACCCAGTACTTC.

This clonotype was counted many times. The chain is built from TRBV5-5 and TRBJ2-2, with TRBD1 matching 8 bases. CDR1 and CDR2 (germline): SGHKS, YYEKEE (reference sequence). The CDR3 has 15 residues. J lost 3 bases, V lost 6 bases, and 7 bases had no gene match. The CDR3 bases are TGTGCCAGCAACGGCAGGGGGCGAGACACCGGGGAGCTGTTTTTT. It specifies CASNGRGRDTGELFF.

This clonotype appeared many times. The chain joins TRBV5-6 to TRBJ2-1; no reliable D call. The V end was cut by 0 bases, the J end by 4 bases, with 11 bases between. The CDR3 spans 15 residues. Germline assignment: CDR1 SGHDT and CDR2 YYEEEE. CDR3 in DNA: TGTGCCAGCAGCTTGGTTAGAAACTATTACAATGAGCAGTTCTTC. Amino acid sequence: CASSLVRNYYNEQFF.

This clonotype was counted at least ten times. V usage is TRBV7-2 and J usage is TRBJ1-2; a weak D match, TRBD1 (5 bases). The CDR3 runs to 13 residues. Germline V gene sequence: CDR1 SGHTA, CDR2 FQGNSA. The germline V and J ends were trimmed by 5 bases and 4 bases, with 11 bases remaining between them. CDR3: CASSPGPSYGYTF. Written as DNA, the CDR3 is TGTGCCAGCAGCCCGGGACCGAGCTATGGCTACACCTTC.

This clonotype was seen repeatedly, ten times or more. The chain combines TRBV20-1 with TRBJ1-1; D unresolved. Looked up from germline, CDR1 is DFQATT and CDR2 is SNEGSKA (reference sequence). The CDR3 is made up of 11 amino acids. Trimming removed 3 bases at V and 3 bases at J, with 5 bases between. CDR3 protein: CSASGDTEAFF. CDR3 bases: TGCAGTGCTAGTGGGGACACTGAAGCTTTCTTT.

This clonotype is large (0.1 to 1%) in the sample. This chain uses TRBV4-3 with TRBJ2-7; 7 bases line up with TRBD1. From germline, CDR1 is LGHNA and CDR2 YSLEER. This CDR3 spans 14 amino acids. The ends lost 0 bases at V and 5 bases at J; junction bases unmatched: 4. CDR3 protein: CASSQDAGQDEQYF. CDR3 DNA: TGCGCCAGCAGCCAAGATGCCGGACAGGACGAGCAGTACTTC.

This chain links TRBV15 with TRBJ2-5; D may correspond to TRBD1 or TRBD2 (5 bases each). The CDR3 contains 16 residues. With 0 bases removed from V and 7 bases from J, the gap between germline ends came to 18 bases. CDR1 is LNHNV, CDR2 YYDKDF, per germline (reference sequence). The CDR3 DNA reads as TGTGCCACCAGCAGAGACCGCCCGAGGGGATCTGGGACCCAGTACTTC. This translates into CATSRDRPRGSGTQYF.

This clonotype was picked up many times. The chain links TRBV12-3 or TRBV12-4 to TRBJ2-1, with D perhaps given as TRBD1 or TRBD2 (6 bases each). The CDR3 consists of 15 residues. Trimming took off 1 base at V and 7 bases at J, with 14 bases between the two ends. CDR3 sequence reads: CASSLGGAFGNEQFF. Written as DNA, the CDR3 is TGTGCCAGCAGTTTAGGGGGGGCGTTCGGGAATGAGCAGTTCTTC.

This clonotype was counted ten times or more. The CDR3 region has the DNA TGTGCCAGCAGTACCCATAGCGGTGGGAGGTATTTT. It is translated as CASSTHSGGRYF. The rearrangement joins TRBV28 to TRBJ2-3; maybe TRBD2 (6 bases). Germline V gene lookup returns CDR1 MDHEN and CDR2 SYDVKM. The V end lost 5 bases, the J end lost 14 bases, and 17 bases lay between the germline ends. The CDR3 contains 12 residues.

In its sample, this clonotype was seen many times. The V call is TRBV7-2, the J call TRBJ2-3; perhaps TRBD2 as D (6 bases). V was trimmed by 2 bases and J by 4 bases, leaving 25 bases between them. This CDR3 has 19 amino acids. CDR1 is SGHTA, CDR2 FQGNSA, per germline. The CDR3 here is CASSLRGVSLAGGSDTQYF. CDR3 DNA sequence: TGTGCCAGCAGCTTACGCGGGGTCTCGCTAGCCGGAGGATCAGATACGCAGTATTTT.

This clonotype was picked up a small number of times. V gene TRBV27 combines with J gene TRBJ2-5, with D unresolved. CDR1 and CDR2 (germline): MNHEY, SMNVEV (reference sequence). The CDR3 has 13 residues. The germline V and J ends were trimmed by 5 bases and 0 bases, with 7 bases remaining between them. CDR3 sequence (DNA): TGTGCCAGCAGTCCGATTGACCAAGAGACCCAGTACTTC. Translating gives CASSPIDQETQYF.

Of note for this clonotype: The junction departs from the called germline gene at one end, perhaps through a read error. The chain combines TRBV9 with TRBJ2-1; 7 bases match TRBD1. The CDR3 has 14 amino acids. Looked up from germline, CDR1 is SGDLS and CDR2 is YYNGEE. The CDR3 DNA reads TGTGCAAGCAGCGTAGGGGGCAGAGCCGAAGAGCAGTTCTTC. Its protein is CASSVGGRAEEQFF. The entire variable domain, with the rest obtained from reference TRBV9 and TRBJ2-1, is as follows: DSGVTQTPKHLITATGQRVTLRCSPRSGDLSVYWYQQSLDQGLQFLIQYYNGEERAKGNILERFSAQQFPDLHSELNLSSLELGDSALYFCASSVGGRAEEQFFGPGTRLTVL.

In regard to this clonotype: Germline and junction disagree at one end, which may indicate a read error. This chain connects TRBV7-2 to TRBJ2-5; D not resolved. CDR3 length: 17 amino acids. Germline CDR1 reads SGHTA; CDR2 reads FQGNSA. CDR3 coding DNA: TGTGCCAGGAGCTTAGGATTCGGGCAGACCTCCCGGGAGACCCAGTACTTC. Translated: CARSLGFGQTSRETQYF.

This clonotype has ten or more counts. The rearrangement joins TRBV28 to TRBJ1-2, with 12 bases matching TRBD1. The CDR3 contains 14 residues. Germline CDR1 reads MDHEN; CDR2 reads SYDVKM. V lost 5 bases, J lost 8 bases, and 6 bases stayed unmatched. This CDR3 reads CASSPGTGGLGYTF. CDR3 DNA sequence: TGTGCCAGCAGTCCCGGGACAGGGGGCCTGGGCTACACCTTC.

This clonotype was seen at least ten times. The CDR3 reads CASSTIRGSGSEAFF. The CDR3 bases are TGTGCCAGCAGTACCATTCGGGGTTCTGGTTCTGAAGCTTTCTTT. This chain connects TRBV6-2 or TRBV6-3 to TRBJ1-1; D remains ambiguous. CDR1 is MNHEY, CDR2 SVGEGT, per germline. Between the trimmed V and J ends, which lost 5 bases and 6 bases, there was a span of 19 bases. The CDR3 runs to 15 residues.

This clonotype came up many times. The chain links TRBV20-1 to TRBJ2-5; 12 bases line up with TRBD2. The CDR3 covers 15 residues. J was trimmed by 0 bases and V by 3 bases; bases with no gene match: 2. Germline V CDR1 and CDR2: DFQATT, SNEGSKA (reference sequence). The CDR3 loop reads CSARGTSGHQETQYF. CDR3 bases: TGCAGTGCTAGGGGGACTAGCGGGCACCAAGAGACCCAGTACTTC.